This section outlines one TCR beta chain sequence together with its context. This specimen comes from a study of cytomegalovirus exposure and HLA in healthy donors. The primer mix had 60 Vbeta and 13 Jbeta primers. Measured with immunoSEQ multiplex PCR; TCRdb has only the in-frame clones, and not every one. The table records 130,000 or so clones, 70% to 90% of them present only once. The CDR3 contains 15 residues. Germline assignment: CDR1 SGHRS and CDR2 YFSETQ. V lost 1 base to trimming and J lost 2 bases, with 9 bases between them. The specimen was PBMCs. This sequence joins TRBV5-1 and TRBJ1-4; D not resolved. The receptor's source is a middle-aged man in good health and CMV-seronegative. The CDR3 bases are TGCGCCAGCAGCTTGAACCACCGGACTAATGAAAAACTGTTTTTT. This gives the protein CASSLNHRTNEKLFF.